The clone carrying this TCR beta chain was counted only a few times. Donors had no recently reported acute infections or vaccinations and were HIV-negative. The unsorted samples had tens of millions of PBMCs used for genomic DNA. This entry is derived from a study of shared clonotypes between healthy human individuals. Assay execution proceeded at the deep level. TCRdb's table, derived via immunoSEQ multiplex PCR, lists solely in-frame clones and lacks some. This table has 400,000 to 500,000 clones, over 60% appearing once. Specimen: PBMCs. The source is a woman aged 40-49 years in good health. Some clones in this sample may be carry-over from other donors' samples.

The CDR3 loop is CASSDSATGDFGELFF. In DNA, the CDR3 is TGTGCCAGCAGTGACTCGGCGACAGGAGATTTCGGGGAGCTGTTTTTT. The chain carries TRBV6-4 and TRBJ2-2; possible D gene TRBD1, 6 bases. Between the trimmed V and J ends, which lost 0 bases and 7 bases, there was a span of 15 bases. The germline V gene encodes CDR1 MRHNA and CDR2 SNTAGT. The CDR3 is made up of 16 amino acids.